Presented here are 28 T cell receptor beta chains from one specimen sequenced in a study of identical twins (dated by TCRdb to 2015 to 2016). Library construction relied on 5' RACE. This sample was sequenced with an Illumina HiSeq 2000. TCRdb reran the public reads through fastp at Q25 and MiXCR, keeping productive beta chains. Each CDR3 protein gets just one entry, which takes the most common genes and DNA from the rows behind it. The sample yields roughly 480,000 distinct CDR3 sequences; around 24% were counted once. The ten largest clones capture roughly 3% of the sample. This sample was also put to use in a study of T cells expressing NK-cell markers.

Sequencing input: CD4+ T cells sorted from blood. The receptors stem from a woman under 30 in good health.

Many counts were recorded for this clonotype. The chain employs TRBV20-1 and TRBJ1-1; D is possibly TRBD1 (5 bases). Between the trimmed V and J ends, which lost 2 bases and 6 bases, there was a span of 10 bases. In germline, CDR1 is DFQATT, CDR2 SNEGSKA (reference sequence). The CDR3 is made up of 12 amino acids. CDR3 sequence reads: CSARRQGAEAFF. In DNA form, the CDR3 reads TGCAGTGCTAGAAGGCAGGGAGCTGAAGCTTTCTTT.

This sequence joins TRBV5-1 and TRBJ2-3; 11 bases match TRBD2. The CDR3 contains 18 residues. The J segment lost 1 base and the V segment lost 3 bases, leaving 10 bases of the junction unmatched. Germline V gene sequence: CDR1 SGHRS, CDR2 YFSETQ. Written as DNA, the CDR3 is TGCGCCAGCAGCTCCACTAGCGGGAGAGTTTGGGGCACAGATACGCAGTATTTT. As protein: CASSSTSGRVWGTDTQYF.

Only a few counts were recorded for this clonotype. A read error may explain this, as a much larger clone is one base away. The chain links TRBV18 to TRBJ2-7, with TRBD1 matching over 7 bases. The germline gives CDR1 KGHSH, CDR2 LQKENI. The V and J ends lost 4 bases and 5 bases, in that order; junction bases with no gene match: 2. The length of the CDR3 is 12 residues. The CDR3 region is CASSLDRHEQYF. CDR3 nucleotide sequence: TGTGCCAGCTCACTGGACAGGCACGAGCAGTACTTC.

V gene TRBV5-6 combines with J gene TRBJ2-7, with D tentatively TRBD2 (5 bases). The CDR3 contains 17 residues. The germline V gene has CDR1 SGHDT and CDR2 YYEEEE. V lost 7 bases to trimming and J lost 0 bases, with 23 bases between them. The CDR3 loop reads CASGLSLTRRSSYEQYF. The CDR3, as DNA: TGTGCCAGCGGCCTTAGCCTGACTCGGAGGAGCTCCTACGAGCAGTACTTC.

This clonotype was seen a few times. The chain joins TRBV6-5 to TRBJ2-7; tentatively, D is TRBD1 (5 bases). V dropped 5 bases and J dropped 4 bases, with 12 bases sitting between them. Germline values: CDR1 MNHEY, CDR2 SVGAGI. This CDR3 has 13 residues. CDR3 sequence: CASSNVREYEQYF. In nucleotides, the CDR3 is TGTGCCAGCAGTAACGTCAGGGAATACGAGCAGTACTTC.

CDR3 sequence: CASSDGQGASRELFF. The DNA of the CDR3 is TGTGCCAGCAGCGACGGACAGGGGGCGTCTCGGGAGCTGTTTTTT. This chain uses TRBV11-2 with TRBJ2-2; 11 nucleotides agree with TRBD1. Trimming removed 5 bases from V and 9 bases from J; junction bases left unmatched: 8. Per the germline V gene, CDR1 is SGHAT and CDR2 is FQNNGV. This CDR3 is 15 amino acids long.

This clonotype turned up a few times. The chain links TRBV5-1 to TRBJ1-2, with 8 positions matching TRBD1. With V trimmed by 3 bases and J by 7 bases, 11 bases remained unmatched. Germline V gives CDR1 SGHRS, CDR2 YFSETQ. There are 15 residues in the CDR3. The CDR3 reads CASSSGTGFSPGYTF. DNA for the CDR3: TGCGCCAGCAGCTCCGGGACAGGTTTTAGTCCTGGCTACACCTTC.

This clonotype was observed a handful of times. The chain combines TRBV6-1 with TRBJ2-5, with a tentative D call TRBD2 (5 bases). Trimming shortened V by 6 bases and J by 7 bases, and 18 bases separated the two germline ends. CDR1 is MNHNS and CDR2 is SASEGT in the germline V gene. This CDR3 region has 14 residues. CDR3 residues: CASSPGPSRGTQYF. Written as DNA, the CDR3 is TGTGCCAGCAGCCCCGGCCCTTCCCGGGGGACCCAGTACTTC.

This rearrangement joins TRBV20-1 to TRBJ2-5; 11 bases line up with TRBD2. This CDR3 spans 13 amino acids. Germline V gene sequence: CDR1 DFQATT, CDR2 SNEGSKA (reference sequence). Losses at the gene ends were 8 bases for V and 2 bases for J; bases not matched to a gene: 4. The CDR3 loop is CSLAGGGQETQYF. In DNA form, the CDR3 reads TGCAGTTTAGCGGGGGGGGGACAAGAGACCCAGTACTTC.

The J gene is TRBJ2-2, the V gene TRBV15; TRBD2 aligns across 10 bases. Germline CDR1 LNHNV, CDR2 YYDKDF (reference sequence). The CDR3 contains 18 residues. V shed 0 bases, J shed 5 bases, and the junction held 9 bases outside the gene matches. The CDR3 nucleotides read TGTGCCACCAGCAGAGATAGGGCTAGCGGGAGTCGAACCGGGGAGCTGTTTTTT. It encodes CATSRDRASGSRTGELFF.

The rearrangement links TRBV24-1 to TRBJ2-3; D might be TRBD2 (7 bases). Germline V gene data show CDR1 as KGHDR and CDR2 as SFDVKD. The CDR3 has 16 amino acids. V was cut by 4 bases and J by 6 bases, with 19 bases left in between. CDR3 in amino acids: CATSESTGGGLDTQYF. CDR3 coding DNA: TGTGCCACCAGTGAATCCACTGGGGGGGGGCTGGATACGCAGTATTTT.

This clonotype was seen a few times. DNA for the CDR3: TGTGCCAGCTCACCGACCATTCTCCGAGAAAAATCACCCCTCCACTTT. This gives the protein CASSPTILREKSPLHF. The V gene is TRBV18, the J gene TRBJ1-6; D is ambiguous. This CDR3 spans 16 amino acids. Trimming removed 3 bases at V and 10 bases at J, with 19 bases between. CDR1 and CDR2 from the germline V gene are KGHSH and LQKENI.

The chain couples TRBV5-1 to TRBJ1-1, with D unclear. The CDR3 has 14 residues. From germline, CDR1 is SGHRS and CDR2 YFSETQ. The V end lost 0 bases, the J end lost 2 bases, and 8 bases lay between the germline ends. The CDR3 sequence: CASSLVAENTEAFF. The CDR3 DNA is TGCGCCAGCAGCTTGGTTGCGGAAAACACTGAAGCTTTCTTT.

The table lists this clonotype with many counts. The CDR3 DNA follows: TGTGCCAGCGGTGCAGGGAGCTATAATTCACCCCTCCACTTT. Amino acids: CASGAGSYNSPLHF. The chain carries TRBV12-3 or TRBV12-4 and TRBJ1-6, with D possibly TRBD1 on 5 matching bases. V was shortened by 8 bases and J by 3 bases, with 11 bases between the two germline ends. The CDR3 covers 14 residues.

In its sample, this clonotype was seen a few times. The gene calls are TRBV29-1 and TRBJ2-3; D is undetermined. V lost 2 bases and J lost 3, with 18 bases in between. The CDR3 runs to 16 residues. The germline gives CDR1 SQVTM, CDR2 ANQGSEA. The chain's CDR3 is CSVEYAAGPVTDTQYF. In DNA, the CDR3 is TGCAGCGTTGAATATGCAGCCGGGCCCGTGACAGATACGCAGTATTTT.

In its sample, this clonotype was seen many times. The genes are TRBV12-3 or TRBV12-4 and TRBJ2-1; tentatively, D is TRBD2 (5 bases). This CDR3 spans 11 amino acids. The V end was cut by 6 bases, the J end by 8 bases, with 8 bases between. This CDR3 is CASRSGYEQFF. CDR3 DNA: TGTGCCAGCAGATCGGGATATGAGCAGTTCTTC.

Concerning this clonotype itself: At one boundary the junction diverges from the germline segment, which might be a read error. V is TRBV30 and J is TRBJ2-5; a weak D match, TRBD2 (6 bases). This CDR3 has 13 residues. Germline CDR1 is GTSNPN and CDR2 is SVGIG (reference sequence). The CDR3 DNA is TGTGCCTGGAGCGGGACTTCACAAGAGACCCAGCACTTC. Translating gives CAWSGTSQETQHF.

This chain connects TRBV5-1 to TRBJ2-1; 7 bases match TRBD2. The CDR3 loop spans 14 amino acids. J gave up 10 bases and V 4 bases, and 11 bases lay outside the gene matches. Germline-derived CDR1 and CDR2 are SGHRS and YFSETQ. The CDR3 sequence: CASSPGQRGWEQFF. The CDR3 bases are TGCGCCAGCAGCCCCGGGCAGCGGGGCTGGGAGCAGTTCTTC.

The chain uses TRBV6-2 or TRBV6-3 and TRBJ2-3; possible D gene TRBD1, 7 bases. CDR3 length: 15 amino acids. The V end lost 10 bases, the J end lost 4 bases, and 21 bases lay between the germline ends. Germline V gene lookup returns CDR1 MNHEY and CDR2 SVGEGT. The CDR3 nucleotides are TGTGCCATTCGGAGGTCAGGGGGGCCCGCAGATACGCAGTATTTT. Its protein is CAIRRSGGPADTQYF.

This clonotype was observed a few times. The chain employs TRBV7-3 and TRBJ1-1; D remains unclear. Deletions cut 2 bases from V and 4 bases from J, with 8 bases between. This CDR3 has 13 residues. CDR1 SGHTA and CDR2 FQGTGA come from the germline V gene. The CDR3 nucleotides are TGTGCCAGCAGCTTAGAGAGATCCACTGAAGCTTTCTTT. Translating gives CASSLERSTEAFF.

The V and J genes are TRBV15 and TRBJ2-2, with TRBD2 as a possible D gene (6 bases). The ends were cut back, 9 bases at V and 3 bases at J, with 14 bases in the middle. The CDR3 loop spans 14 amino acids. Germline CDR1 is LNHNV and CDR2 is YYDKDF (reference sequence). The CDR3 DNA sequence: TGTGCCACATCTTTCGGGAGCGACACCGGGGAGCTGTTTTTT. Protein: CATSFGSDTGELFF.

The chain employs TRBV10-3 and TRBJ1-2; tentative D call: TRBD1 (5 bases). Germline values: CDR1 ENHRY, CDR2 SYGVKD. Trimming cost V 0 bases and J 0 bases, with 14 bases left between them. The CDR3 spans 17 residues. CDR3 coding DNA: TGTGCCATCAGTGAGTCGACCCAGGGATTAGCTAACTATGGCTACACCTTC. Its translation: CAISESTQGLANYGYTF.

This clonotype showed up just a few times. The chain couples TRBV20-1 to TRBJ2-7; no clear D gene. Germline CDR1 DFQATT, CDR2 SNEGSKA (reference sequence). The ends were cut back, 0 bases at V and 6 bases at J, with 9 bases in the middle. The CDR3 is 12 amino acids. CDR3 nucleotides: TGCAGTGCTAGAGATCTTGTACCCGAGCAGTACTTC. Amino acids: CSARDLVPEQYF.

In this sample, this clonotype turned up a few times. The chain's CDR3 is CASSYSTLTTYEQYF. In DNA, the CDR3 is TGTGCCAGCAGTTACTCGACGTTGACTACCTACGAGCAGTACTTC. The rearrangement joins TRBV6-5 to TRBJ2-7; D may be TRBD2 (5 bases). CDR3 length: 15 amino acids. CDR1 is MNHEY and CDR2 is SVGAGI in the germline V gene. Trimming stripped 0 bases from V and 2 bases from J, with 11 bases between.

This clonotype occurred many times. J is TRBJ1-6 and V is TRBV20-1; no firm D call. Germline assignment: CDR1 DFQATT and CDR2 SNEGSKA (reference sequence). CDR3 length equals 16 residues. Deletions cut 5 bases from V and 10 bases from J, with 24 bases between. The CDR3, as DNA: TGCAGTGCTCCCCTCTCTCAGGACCGCATCATGTCACCCCTCCACTTT. As protein: CSAPLSQDRIMSPLHF.

The rearrangement links TRBV6-5 to TRBJ2-7, with TRBD2 identical over 9 bases. CDR3 length: 15 amino acids. With 2 bases clipped from V and 3 bases from J, the junction kept 5 bases outside the gene matches. Germline V gene lookup returns CDR1 MNHEY and CDR2 SVGAGI. CDR3 bases: TGTGCCAGCAGTTACAGGTGGACTAGCGACTACGAGCAGTACTTC. This encodes CASSYRWTSDYEQYF.

This clonotype was observed a few times. The V gene is TRBV29-1, the J gene TRBJ2-7; 7 nucleotides line up with TRBD1. The CDR3 is 13 residues long. Germline V lookup: CDR1 SQVTM, CDR2 ANQGSEA. Trimming took 6 bases from V and 5 from J; bases not matched to a gene: 10. CDR3 in DNA: TGCAGCGTCGCTATGGGACAGATGAACGAGCAGTACTTC. It specifies CSVAMGQMNEQYF.

This clonotype has a handful of counts. This chain links TRBV10-3 with TRBJ2-7, with 7 bases identical to TRBD2. V lost 2 bases to trimming and J lost 1 base; unmatched junction nucleotides: 5. The CDR3 has 15 amino acids. In germline, CDR1 is ENHRY, CDR2 SYGVKD. Here the CDR3 reads CAISERERGSYEQYF. The CDR3 DNA sequence: TGTGCCATCAGTGAGAGGGAGCGGGGATCCTACGAGCAGTACTTC.